The T cell receptor (beta chain) under discussion was sequenced for a study of T cells in Graves' hyperthyroidism and ophthalmopathy. A lack of ophthalmopathy progression within 18 months defined stable Graves' hyperthyroidism. Uncontrolled infection, other autoimmune disease, pregnancy or lactation excluded patients. Roughly 10 ml of fresh peripheral blood supplied the PBMCs. Overall study results and limits: Among clonotypes expanded in thyroid above 0.001, most were also found in blood.

Amplified TCR beta CDR3 regions derived from RNA transcripts. Initially, a first-round RT-PCR of the TCR CDR3 employed the HTBI primer set. TCRdb re-called the multiplex PCR reads with MiXCR, one entry per CDR3 protein. There are roughly 170,000 distinct CDR3 sequences in the sample; over 15% occur only once, and about 29% lies in the top ten. The table lists this clonotype with many counts. Its antigen is currently unknown. Trimming at V came to 5 bases and at J to 1 base, leaving 5 bases not matched to a gene. In germline, CDR1 is SGHVS, CDR2 FQNEAQ. This CDR3 has 15 residues. This clonotype was obtained from a woman in her fifties or sixties with Graves' hyperthyroidism. V gene TRBV7-8 combines with J gene TRBJ2-1; 7 bases fit TRBD1. The material sequenced was blood. The DNA for the CDR3 is TGTGCCAGCAGCAAACAGGGGCGATCCTACAATGAGCAGTTCTTC. Translating it yields CASSKQGRSYNEQFF.